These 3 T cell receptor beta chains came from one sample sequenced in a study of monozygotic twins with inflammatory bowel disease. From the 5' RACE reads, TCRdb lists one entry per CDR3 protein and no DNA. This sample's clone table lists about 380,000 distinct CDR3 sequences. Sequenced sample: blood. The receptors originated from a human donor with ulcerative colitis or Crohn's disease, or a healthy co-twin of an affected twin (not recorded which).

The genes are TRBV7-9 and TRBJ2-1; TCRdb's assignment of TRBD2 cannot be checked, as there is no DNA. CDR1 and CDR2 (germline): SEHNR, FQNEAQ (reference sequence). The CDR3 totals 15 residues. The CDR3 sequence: CASSSGKLAANEQFF.

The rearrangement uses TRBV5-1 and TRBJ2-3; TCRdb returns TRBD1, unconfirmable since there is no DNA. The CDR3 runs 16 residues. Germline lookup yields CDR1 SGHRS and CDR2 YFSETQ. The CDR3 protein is CASSLIRAPSTDTQYF.

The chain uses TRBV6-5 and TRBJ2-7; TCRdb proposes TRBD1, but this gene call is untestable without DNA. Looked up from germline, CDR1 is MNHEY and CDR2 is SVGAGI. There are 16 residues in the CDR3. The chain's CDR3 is CASSYSTGQVTYEQYF.